In its sample, the clone carrying this TCR beta chain ranks as medium-sized. The V gene's germline CDR1 is MNHNY and CDR2 SVGAGI (reference sequence). After removal of 8 bases from V and 3 bases from J, the junction contained 7 bases not matched to a gene. The CDR3 extends over 14 amino acids. The data were obtained in a study of cytotoxic CD8 clonotypes in ibrutinib-treated CLL. As for the study in general: Response samples were taken after a median approximately 13 months of treatment, range 6 to 36.

Clones were read by immunoSEQ multiplex PCR, and TCRdb kept only the in-frame ones, dropping some. The profile covers 110,000 to 150,000 clones, with approximately 80% appearing a single time and 4.5% to 6.5% taken by the ten largest. The V call is TRBV6-6, the J call TRBJ2-1, with TRBD2 matching over 7 bases. The specimen comprised PBMCs, sampled after 24 months of ibrutinib treatment. The TCR was taken from a human donor with chronic lymphocytic leukemia. Here the CDR3 reads CASGVAGDYNEQFF. The DNA for the CDR3 is TGTGCCAGCGGTGTTGCGGGGGACTACAATGAGCAGTTCTTC.